This T cell receptor (beta chain) was found in a study of shared clonotypes between healthy human individuals (dated by TCRdb to about 2020). Describing the broader study: A couple of women and a few men aged 18 to 49 years were included in the cohort. For each donor, CD4 naive and CD4 memory were each run on three plates, CD8 naive on two plates, and CD8 memory on one plate. The study deeply sequenced blood TCR repertoires of five healthy adults to estimate repertoire size and the extent of clonotype sharing between individuals. To increase sequencing depth and limit assay-specific biases, TCR repertoire library preparation and sequencing were carried out by different laboratories using diverse techniques. Between about 0.94 and 8.9 billion PBMCs per donor were obtained by leukapheresis. Points the paper makes about the study in general: Rarefaction of sorted-subset datasets indicated incomplete sequencing despite the large sequencing depth. Clonotypes shared by all four sorted-subset donors showed higher generation probabilities than non-shared clonotypes. Only blood was sampled, and tissue TCR repertoires likely differ from those in blood. Pairwise subsampling led to the expectation that sequencing depth would affect the degree of clonotype sharing among donors. Estimated clonotype richness was generally larger for naive than for memory subsets. When several donors were compared, the shared fraction of clonotypes was about 5% for naive CD4, about 4% for naive CD8, 2.3% for memory CD4, and around 0.4% for memory CD8. Because the study included a small number of donors, the genetic and exposure-history diversity represented was limited.

The donors were healthy, HIV-negative adults with no recently reported acute infections or vaccinations. Every donor was a Caucasian adult living in Nashville, Tennessee, USA. CD4+ T cells were enriched by magnetic negative selection; naive cells were then positively selected on CD45RA, and the negative fraction formed the memory subset. After blood collection by leukapheresis, PBMCs were isolated using Ficoll-Histopaque density gradient centrifugation and then cryopreserved in the vapor phase of liquid nitrogen. Analytical flow cytometry was used to check the purity and quantity of every magnetically sorted T cell population. Each sorted fraction had its genomic DNA isolated and then quantified by UV absorbance on a Nanodrop 2000c. Note on this clone: What antigen it recognizes has not been identified. Base qualities are not recorded, but no much larger clone differs from it by a single base.

The junction shows trimming of 1 base on V and 4 bases on J, and the gene matches do not reach 24 bases of it. The CDR3 contains 22 residues, cysteine and phenylalanine counted. The only DNA kept is the CDR3, 66 bases in frame from the first base. Using the deep immunoSEQ assay, TCR CDR3 regions were amplified from genomic DNA by multiplex PCR. Extracted genomic DNA from each cell subset was distributed evenly across all wells of several immunoSEQ 96-well plates, and each plate was treated as a replicate. For sorted subsets, around 0.2 ug of genomic DNA, equivalent to 30,000 or so T cell genomes, went into each replicate PCR. Purified libraries were quantified with a Qubit 3.0 fluorometer, sized on a Bioanalyzer 2100, and re-quantified with the KAPA Library Quantification kit. Every immunoSEQ 96-well plate was sequenced on a dedicated single-read 150-cycle Illumina NextSeq 550 flow cell. As for the authors' bioinformatics: Because the immunoSEQ output included only junctional sequences and no quality scores, the filtering could not be the same as the filtering used for full-length reads. Sequences were annotated with PyIR, a Python wrapper for IgBLAST v1.9, using IMGT germline references to assign V/J genes and CDR3. Reads with weak V/J assignments (E-value above 1e-6), missing CDR3, stop codons, out-of-frame junctions, or ambiguous translated residues were removed. V3J clonotypes were defined by identical inferred V gene, J gene, and CDR3 amino acid sequence. Percentage overlap between repertoires was computed as shared unique clonotypes divided by the size of the smaller repertoire. RTK rarefaction, the Chao1 estimator, and Recon v2.1 estimates of unobserved clonotypes were used to assess repertoire richness. OLGA was used to compute generation probabilities for all TCRbeta clonotypes that the gDNA method yielded from four donors. TCRdb obtained this table from immuneACCESS and retained in-frame rearrangements with V and J assigned. These tables miss some clones; where compared with another copy, unresolved V genes account for less than half of the shortfall, and the remainder is unexplained. Clone size and V and J calls were adopted from that table, with D and trimming inferred from the DNA. Across this sample there are about 340,000 clones, with around 79% seen only once. About 10% of the sample comes from the top ten.

The chain is made from TRBV5-3 and TRBJ2-2, with TRBD1 matching 8 junction bases. TRBV5-3 is annotated as an ORF whose role is uncertain. This TCR was recovered from a man younger than 40 in good health. Sequencing used memory CD4+ T cells sorted from blood. The sample's cell subset or site, from its label and the paper: CD45RA-negative fraction. The CDR3: CARSLLWNVERQGARGTGELFF. The DNA sequence reads TGTGCCAGAAGCTTGTTGTGGAACGTCGAACGGCAGGGGGCGAGGGGCACCGGGGAGCTGTTTTTT.